The entry below describes one TCR beta chain. This entry is derived from a study of blood T cell repertoires in COVID-19. Overall study: PBMCs, B-cell-depleted T cells, or T cells provided the cDNA or gDNA that made up the material.

Original handling: Reference gene primer amplification gave estimated nucleated cell counts. Here immunoSEQ multiplex PCR was the method, and the copy in TCRdb shows in-frame clones only, minus some. That table is the source of V, J and clone size, and D and trimming were worked out from the DNA. This sample has approximately 85,000 clones, with 86% found just once. CDR3 length equals 16 residues. J lost 5 bases, V lost 0 bases, and 6 bases had no gene match. The V gene's germline CDR1 is LGHDT and CDR2 YNNKEL (reference sequence). Material: peripheral blood. The TCR comes from a man in his fifties or sixties with active or convalescent COVID-19. The chain has TRBV3-1 (or the pseudogene TRBV3-2) and TRBJ2-5; 10 nucleotides line up with TRBD2. CDR3 loop: CASSQDHSGGFETQYF. Here the CDR3 DNA reads TGTGCCAGCAGCCAAGATCATAGCGGGGGGTTTGAGACCCAGTACTTC.